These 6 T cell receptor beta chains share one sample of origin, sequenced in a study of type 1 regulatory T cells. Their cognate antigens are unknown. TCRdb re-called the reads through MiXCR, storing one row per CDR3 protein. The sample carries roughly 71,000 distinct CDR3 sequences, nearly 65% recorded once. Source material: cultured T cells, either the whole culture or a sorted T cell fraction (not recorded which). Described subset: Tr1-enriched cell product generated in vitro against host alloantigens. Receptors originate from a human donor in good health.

This chain's CDR3 is CSASSGGRLSEQYF. The CDR3 nucleotides read TGCAGTGCTAGTAGCGGGGGGCGCCTGAGTGAGCAGTACTTC. This rearrangement joins TRBV20-1 to TRBJ2-7; 10 nucleotides align to TRBD2. Per the germline V gene, CDR1 is DFQATT and CDR2 is SNEGSKA (reference sequence). With V trimmed by 3 bases and J by 7 bases, 9 bases remained unmatched. The CDR3 contains 14 residues.

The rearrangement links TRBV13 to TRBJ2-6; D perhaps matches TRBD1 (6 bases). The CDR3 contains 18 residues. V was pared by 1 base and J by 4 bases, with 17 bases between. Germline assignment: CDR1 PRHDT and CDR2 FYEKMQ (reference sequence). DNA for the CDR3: TGTGCCAGCAGCTTAGCCCCGGGACAATTTTCCGGGGCCAACGTCCTGACTTTC. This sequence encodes CASSLAPGQFSGANVLTF.

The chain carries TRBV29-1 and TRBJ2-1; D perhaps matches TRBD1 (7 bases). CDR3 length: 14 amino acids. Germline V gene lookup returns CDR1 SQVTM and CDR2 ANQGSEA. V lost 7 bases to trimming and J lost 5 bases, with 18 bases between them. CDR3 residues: CSEGGTDSDNEQFF. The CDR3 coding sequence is TGCAGCGAAGGCGGGACAGATTCTGACAATGAGCAGTTCTTC.

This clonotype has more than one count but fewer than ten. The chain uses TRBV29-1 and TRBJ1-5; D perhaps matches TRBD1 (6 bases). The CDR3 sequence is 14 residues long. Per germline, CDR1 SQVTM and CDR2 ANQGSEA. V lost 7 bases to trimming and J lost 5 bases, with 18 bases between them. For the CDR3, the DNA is TGCAGCGCAACAGGGTCTGGCTTGGATCAGCCCCAGCATTTT. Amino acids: CSATGSGLDQPQHF.

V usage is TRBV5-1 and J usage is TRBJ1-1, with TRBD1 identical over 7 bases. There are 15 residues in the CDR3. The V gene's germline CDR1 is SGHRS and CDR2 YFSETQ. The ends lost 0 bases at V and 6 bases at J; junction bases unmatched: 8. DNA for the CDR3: TGCGCCAGCAGCTTGGAAGCAGGGGGTACATCTGAAGCTTTCTTT. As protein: CASSLEAGGTSEAFF.

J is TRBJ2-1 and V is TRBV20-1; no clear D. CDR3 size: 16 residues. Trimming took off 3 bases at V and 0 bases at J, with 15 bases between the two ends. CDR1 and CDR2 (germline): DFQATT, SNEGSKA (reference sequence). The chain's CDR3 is CSARPREMSSYNEQFF. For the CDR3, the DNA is TGCAGTGCTAGGCCCCGAGAGATGAGCTCCTACAATGAGCAGTTCTTC.